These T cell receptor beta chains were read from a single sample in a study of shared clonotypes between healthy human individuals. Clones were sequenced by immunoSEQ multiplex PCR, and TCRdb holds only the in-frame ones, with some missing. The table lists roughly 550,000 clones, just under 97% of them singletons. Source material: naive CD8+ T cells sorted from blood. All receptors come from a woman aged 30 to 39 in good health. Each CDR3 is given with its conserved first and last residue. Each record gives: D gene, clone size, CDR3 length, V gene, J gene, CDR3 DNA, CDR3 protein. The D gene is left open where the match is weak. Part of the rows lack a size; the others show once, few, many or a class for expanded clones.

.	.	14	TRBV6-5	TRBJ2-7	TGTGCCAGCAGTCTCGACAGAGGGGCCTACGAGCAGTACTTC	CASSLDRGAYEQYF
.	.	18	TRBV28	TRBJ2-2	TGTGCCAGCAGTTTATGGGCCTACAGGAGAGCGAACACCGGGGAGCTGTTTTTT	CASSLWAYRRANTGELFF
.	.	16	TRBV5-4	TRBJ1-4	TGTGCCAGCAGCCCGGACGTGGCGGCAACTAATGAAAAACTGTTTTTT	CASSPDVAATNEKLFF
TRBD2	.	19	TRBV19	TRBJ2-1	TGTGCCAGTAGTATAGACGGACTAGCGGGAGGGCCTTGGGACAATGAGCAGTTCTTC	CASSIDGLAGGPWDNEQFF
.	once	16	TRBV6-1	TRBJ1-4	TGTGCCAGCAGTGAATTAAGGGGCCGAACAGGTGAAAAACTGTTTTTT	CASSELRGRTGEKLFF
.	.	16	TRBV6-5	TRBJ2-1	TGTGCCAGCAGTTACTCACATCGGGCCCCACCCAATGAGCAGTTCTTC	CASSYSHRAPPNEQFF
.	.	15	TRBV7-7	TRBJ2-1	TGTGCCAGCAGCTTACTCCCAGGGTCCTACAATGAGCAGTTCTTC	CASSLLPGSYNEQFF
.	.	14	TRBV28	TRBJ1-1	TGTGCCAGCAGTTTTGTTTTGGGCCCCTTGGGTGCTTTCTTT	CASSFVLGPLGAFF
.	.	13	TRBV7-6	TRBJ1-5	TGTGCCAGCAGCTTAGCTATGGGACAGCCCCAGCATTTT	CASSLAMGQPQHF
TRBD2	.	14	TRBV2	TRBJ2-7	TGTGCCAGCAGTGAGACCCGGACTAGTGACGAGCAGTACTTC	CASSETRTSDEQYF
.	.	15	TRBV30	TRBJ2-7	TGTGCCTGGAGCAGGGGGGAGGGCCTTCAAGACGAGCAGTACTTC	CAWSRGEGLQDEQYF
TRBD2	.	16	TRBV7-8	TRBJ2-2	TGTGCCAGCAGCTTCAGGCTAGCGGGGAACACCGGGGAGCTGTTTTTT	CASSFRLAGNTGELFF
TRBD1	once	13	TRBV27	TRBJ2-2	TGTGCCAGCAGTACAGGGGGCACCGGGGAGCTGTTTTTT	CASSTGGTGELFF
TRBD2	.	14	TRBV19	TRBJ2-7	TGTGCCAGTAGTATGGTAGCGGGAACCTACGAGCAGTACTTC	CASSMVAGTYEQYF
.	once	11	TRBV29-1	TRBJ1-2	TGCAGCGTTCGAAGCCTTTATGGCTACACCTTC	CSVRSLYGYTF
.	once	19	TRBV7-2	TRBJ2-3	TGTGCCAGCAGCTTAGAGGGGGAAGGTCGGATACTTAGCACAGATACGCAGTATTTT	CASSLEGEGRILSTDTQYF
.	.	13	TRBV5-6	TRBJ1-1	TGTGCCAGCAGCTTGGGCTCCAGGGCTTATGCTTTCTTT	CASSLGSRAYAFF
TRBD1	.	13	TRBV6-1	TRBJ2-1	TGTGCCAGCATCAGGACAGGGGAAGACGAGCAGTTCTTC	CASIRTGEDEQFF
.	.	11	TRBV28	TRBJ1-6	TGTGCCAGCAAGGGGTATTCACCCCTCCACTTT	CASKGYSPLHF
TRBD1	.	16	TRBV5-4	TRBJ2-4	TGTGCCAGCAGCCCAGGGGGCCCCTTAGCCAAAAACATTCAGTACTTC	CASSPGGPLAKNIQYF
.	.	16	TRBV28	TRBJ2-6	TGTGCCAGCAGTCCCCCCGACAACTCTGGGGCCAACGTCCTGACTTTC	CASSPPDNSGANVLTF
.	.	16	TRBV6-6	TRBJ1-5	TGTGCCAGCAGTGCAGAAATCGTTCAAGCTAGGCAGCCCCAGCATTTT	CASSAEIVQARQPQHF